The present TCR beta chain was sequenced within a study of blood T cell repertoires in COVID-19. Study background: Italy, Spain and the United States were the sources of the convalescent and acute COVID-19 samples.

Trimming removed 4 bases from V and 1 base from J, with 17 bases in between. There are 16 residues in the CDR3. CDR1 and CDR2 (germline): LNHDA, SQIVND (reference sequence). Authors' processing steps: The assay estimated nucleated cells by amplifying reference gene primers. The assay was immunoSEQ multiplex PCR, and TCRdb's table has in-frame clones only and misses some. V, J and clone size are taken as reported in that table, and D and trimming were inferred from the DNA itself. The sample records 200,000 or so clones, 80% being singletons. This clone is a singleton in its sample. This receptor was obtained from a human donor in a cohort sampled during active COVID-19. The rearrangement joins TRBV19 to TRBJ2-7; D remains ambiguous. Specimen: peripheral blood. The CDR3 nucleotides read TGTGCCAGTAGTAGCCGTGGCCAGCTAGGTTCCTACGAGCAGTACTTC. Translated: CASSSRGQLGSYEQYF.